This T cell receptor (beta chain) originates from a study of CD8+CD57+ T cells in acquired aplastic anemia. Study-wide context: Sorted CD4+ and CD8+ cells gave a mean 3.2 ug DNA, range roughly 0.2 to 27.4 ug.

Template material for TCR beta VDJ and CDR3 profiling consisted of genomic DNA. TCRdb analysed the reads with MiXCR anew, one entry per CDR3 protein. The sample yields around 290,000 distinct CDR3 sequences, under 60% seen once. Selection for sequencing was limited to patients who had shown CD8+CD57+ cell expansion by flow cytometry. In all patients, the disease was severe acquired aplastic anemia. No patient had been given any therapy when blood was sampled. CDR3 length: 14 residues. Germline V gene data show CDR1 as KGHDR and CDR2 as SFDVKD. The V segment lost 5 bases and the J segment 6 bases; nucleotides outside the gene matches: 4.

The clonotype originates from a human donor with aplastic anemia. The V call is TRBV24-1, the J call TRBJ2-2, with TRBD1 identical over 8 bases. Sequenced: sorted CD4+, CD8+, or CD8+CD57+ T cells (not recorded which) from PBMCs. CDR3 bases: TGTGCCACCAGTGCCCTGACAGGGGCCGGGGAGCTGTTTTTT. Translating it yields CATSALTGAGELFF.